The present entry profiles one TCR beta chain with its context. The data were obtained in a study of blood T cell repertoires in COVID-19. Study information: Researchers got acute and convalescent COVID-19 samples from the United States, Italy and Spain. PBMCs, B-cell-depleted T cells, or T cells were the source of the cDNA or gDNA that made up the material.

Germline V CDR1 and CDR2: SGDLS, YYNGEE. With V trimmed by 0 bases and J by 9 bases, 6 bases remained unmatched. The CDR3 is 14 amino acids. TCRdb's table, derived via immunoSEQ multiplex PCR, lists solely in-frame clones and lacks some. The table lists roughly 250,000 clones, approximately 84% of them singletons. The sequencing sample was made of peripheral blood. This sequence joins TRBV9 and TRBJ2-1; 7 bases line up with TRBD1. The sequence was obtained from a human donor in a cohort sampled during active COVID-19. CDR3 sequence: CASSVVEGATEQFF. CDR3 DNA sequence: TGTGCCAGCAGCGTAGTTGAGGGGGCAACTGAGCAGTTCTTC.